The 5 T cell receptor beta chains given below trace back to one sample, sequenced in a study of Ad26.COV2.S vaccination and SARS-CoV-2 variants. Profiling relied on immunoSEQ multiplex PCR, and the TCRdb table lists in-frame clones only, not all of them. Of 400,000 to 450,000 clones in the sample, 80% to 95% were seen once. Treatment given: around 19 received Ad26.COV2.S at low or high dose, single or two shots; about 5 received placebo; per-sample allocation not given. Specimens were obtained on day 63 following the first vaccine or placebo injection. Material: peripheral blood, obtained in a trial of Ad26.COV2.S vaccine versus placebo. The source is a person between 18 and 60 years old who received the Ad26.COV2.S COVID-19 vaccine or a placebo.

The chain recombines TRBV5-1 with TRBJ2-5; TRBD1 matches at 8 bases. Germline CDR1 and CDR2: SGHRS and YFSETQ. CDR3 length: 14 amino acids. After removal of 0 bases from V and 5 bases from J, the junction contained 3 bases not matched to a gene. CDR3 residues: CASSLGQGLETQYF. DNA of the CDR3: TGCGCCAGCAGCTTGGGACAGGGGCTTGAGACCCAGTACTTC. Based on the CDR3 plus reference TRBV5-1 and TRBJ2-5, the full variable domain is KAGVTQTPRYLIKTRGQQVTLSCSPISGHRSVSWYQQTPGQGLQFLFEYFSETQRNKGNFPGRFSGRQFSNSRSEMNVSTLELGDSALYLCASSLGQGLETQYFGPGTRLLVL.

The V gene is TRBV15, the J gene TRBJ1-2, with 8 bases identical to TRBD1. J lost 11 bases, V lost 0 bases, and 8 bases had no gene match. CDR1 LNHNV and CDR2 YYDKDF come from the germline V gene (reference sequence). The CDR3 sequence is 14 residues long. The CDR3 coding sequence is TGTGCCACCAGCAGAGATTCGTACAGGGGGACGTACACCTTC. The encoded protein is CATSRDSYRGTYTF.

The CDR3 DNA sequence: TGCGCCAGCAGCTGGGGGACAGCTAACACTGAAGCTTTCTTT. Protein: CASSWGTANTEAFF. This sequence joins TRBV5-1 and TRBJ1-1; 7 bases line up with TRBD1. CDR1 SGHRS and CDR2 YFSETQ come from the germline V gene. The CDR3 length is 14 residues. The ends lost 3 bases at V and 2 bases at J; junction bases unmatched: 4.

This chain connects TRBV7-3 to TRBJ2-7; TRBD2 agrees at 9 bases. Germline trimming cut 2 bases from V and 0 bases from J; bases unmatched to any gene: 2. The germline V gene encodes CDR1 SGHTA and CDR2 FQGTGA. CDR3 length: 15 amino acids. The CDR3 loop reads CASSLAGGPSYEQYF. CDR3 in DNA: TGTGCCAGCAGCTTAGCGGGAGGGCCCTCCTACGAGCAGTACTTC.

This clone was detected a few times. The chain combines TRBV7-2 with TRBJ2-7, with 8 bases lining up with TRBD2. The V and J ends lost 2 bases and 4 bases, in that order; junction bases with no gene match: 7. CDR3 length equals 15 residues. The germline gives CDR1 SGHTA, CDR2 FQGNSA. CDR3 coding DNA: TGTGCCAGCAGCTTACGGGAGGGTACGGGATACGAGCAGTACTTC. It yields the protein CASSLREGTGYEQYF.